These 24 T cell receptor beta chains were all obtained from the same sample, sequenced in a study of identical twins. TCRdb redid the calling of the 5' RACE reads with MiXCR, one entry per CDR3 protein. The table lists 700,000 to 950,000 distinct CDR3 sequences, around an eighth of them singletons, with around 1.5% in the top ten. These same data were also listed under a study on yellow fever vaccine responses in identical twins.

The specimen was PBMCs. These receptor sequences come from a woman younger than 35 in good health.

This clonotype was seen a handful of times. The chain combines TRBV2 with TRBJ2-7, with D uncertain. The V and J ends lost 4 bases and 0 bases respectively, with 10 bases between them. CDR1 is SNHLY and CDR2 is FYNNEI in the germline V gene. The CDR3 contains 14 residues. The CDR3 sequence: CASSVYGSSYEQYV. CDR3 bases: TGTGCCAGCAGTGTCTACGGCAGCTCCTACGAGCAGTACGTC.

The V call is TRBV2, the J call TRBJ1-1, with 10 positions matching TRBD1. J gave up 7 bases and V 9 bases, and 11 bases lay outside the gene matches. The CDR3 is 14 residues long. Germline V gives CDR1 SNHLY, CDR2 FYNNEI. DNA of the CDR3: TGTGCCAGACGGGGACAGGGGCTGAGTGGTGAAGCTTTCTTT. It is translated as CARRGQGLSGEAFF.

In its sample, this clonotype was seen a few times. The chain combines TRBV20-1 with TRBJ2-7, with 14 positions matching TRBD2. The germline V gene has CDR1 DFQATT and CDR2 SNEGSKA (reference sequence). The CDR3 totals 14 residues. V dropped 5 bases and J dropped 4; count of bases not matched to a gene: 4. The CDR3 here is CSAQTSGRGYEQYF. DNA of the CDR3: TGCAGTGCTCAGACTAGCGGGAGGGGATACGAGCAGTACTTC.

This clonotype has a handful of counts. This chain connects TRBV12-3 or TRBV12-4 to TRBJ2-5; possibly TRBD1 for D (6 bases). V was clipped by 3 bases and J by 2 bases, with 13 bases between them. The length of the CDR3 is 15 residues. In DNA, the CDR3 is TGTGCCAGCAGTTTTTGGGGGCCGGGTCAAGAGACCCAGTACTTC. Translation: CASSFWGPGQETQYF.

In its sample, this clonotype was seen a few times. The V and J genes are TRBV9 and TRBJ2-3; no clear D gene. The CDR3 covers 14 residues. Per the germline V gene, CDR1 is SGDLS and CDR2 is YYNGEE. V lost 0 bases and J 2 bases, leaving 7 bases between the germline ends. The CDR3 reads CASSVARNTDTQYF. DNA of the CDR3: TGTGCCAGCAGCGTAGCCAGGAACACAGATACGCAGTATTTT.

This clonotype has just a few counts. The chain combines TRBV10-2 with TRBJ2-3; possibly TRBD1 for D (5 bases). From germline, CDR1 is WSHSY and CDR2 SAAADI. The V end was cut by 3 bases, the J end by 2 bases, with 6 bases between. This CDR3 has 13 amino acids. The DNA for the CDR3 is TGCGCCAGCAGTGACGGACACACAGATACGCAGTATTTT. Protein sequence: CASSDGHTDTQYF.

V is TRBV29-1 and J is TRBJ1-2; 7 nucleotides agree with TRBD1. CDR1 and CDR2 (germline): SQVTM, ANQGSEA. J was trimmed by 0 bases and V by 0 bases; bases with no gene match: 7. The CDR3 totals 16 residues. The CDR3 region is CSVEDHRDRANYGYTF. CDR3 in DNA: TGCAGCGTTGAAGATCATAGGGACAGAGCTAACTATGGCTACACCTTC.

CDR3 in amino acids: CASSYTSDRSRQYF. For the CDR3, the DNA is TGTGCCAGCAGTTACACATCTGACAGGAGCCGCCAGTACTTC. J is TRBJ2-7 and V is TRBV6-5, with D possibly being TRBD1 (6 bases). Germline V gene sequence: CDR1 MNHEY, CDR2 SVGAGI. The CDR3 runs to 14 residues. V dropped 2 bases and J dropped 10 bases, with 18 bases sitting between them.

This clonotype was seen only a few times. The chain employs TRBV5-6 and TRBJ2-2; TRBD2 matches at 8 bases. The CDR3 runs 13 residues. Germline CDR1 SGHDT, CDR2 YYEEEE. With 6 bases clipped from V and 6 bases from J, the junction kept 4 bases outside the gene matches. The CDR3 region has the DNA TGTGCCAGCACTCTCGGGGGGGCCGGGGAGCTGTTTTTT. This gives the protein CASTLGGAGELFF.

The gene calls are TRBV29-1 and TRBJ1-1; possible D gene TRBD1, 5 bases. The CDR3 is made up of 14 amino acids. Germline loops: CDR1 SQVTM, CDR2 ANQGSEA. Trimming took 7 bases from V and 4 from J, leaving 19 bases between them. DNA of the CDR3: TGCAGCGCCGCGAGGGGTCTAGCGAGCACTGAAGCTTTCTTT. Its protein is CSAARGLASTEAFF.

A few counts support this clonotype. The rearrangement links TRBV2 to TRBJ2-1; 8 bases agree with TRBD1. Germline V lookup: CDR1 SNHLY, CDR2 FYNNEI. The V and J ends lost 4 bases and 2 bases, in that order; junction bases with no gene match: 4. The CDR3 has 15 residues. This CDR3 reads CASSGDRGPYNEQFF. In DNA form, the CDR3 reads TGTGCCAGCAGTGGCGACAGGGGTCCCTACAATGAGCAGTTCTTC.

This clonotype came up a few times. V and J are TRBV5-1 and TRBJ2-1; D may be TRBD2 (5 bases). In germline, CDR1 is SGHRS, CDR2 YFSETQ. The CDR3 is 17 residues long. V lost 0 bases and J lost 0, with 13 bases in between. The CDR3 bases are TGCGCCAGCAGCTTGGCTCGACAACTAGGCTCCTACAATGAGCAGTTCTTC. Protein sequence: CASSLARQLGSYNEQFF.

This clonotype was recorded a few times. This chain uses TRBV7-9 with TRBJ1-1, with 7 positions matching TRBD1. Germline V gives CDR1 SEHNR, CDR2 FQNEAQ (reference sequence). This CDR3 region has 14 residues. Losses at the gene ends were 4 bases for V and 2 bases for J; bases not matched to a gene: 4. CDR3 in amino acids: CASSSGQANTEAFF. The CDR3 nucleotides are TGTGCCAGCAGCTCTGGACAGGCCAACACTGAAGCTTTCTTT. The variable domain in full, completed from reference TRBV7-9 and TRBJ1-1, reads DTGVSQNPRHKITKRGQNVTFRCDPISEHNRLYWYRQTLGQGPEFLTYFQNEAQLEKSRLLSDRFSAERPKGSFSTLEIQRTEQGDSAMYLCASSSGQANTEAFFGQGTRLTVV.

This clonotype was detected ten times or more. The rearrangement joins TRBV3-1 to TRBJ2-2, with a possible D match to TRBD1 (5 bases). Looked up from germline, CDR1 is LGHDT and CDR2 is YNNKEL (reference sequence). The CDR3 extends over 15 amino acids. V was clipped by 4 bases and J by 3 bases, with 12 bases between them. The CDR3 region has the DNA TGTGCCAGCAGCCCAGCTCTAGGGGACACCGGGGAGCTGTTTTTT. Its protein is CASSPALGDTGELFF.

J is TRBJ2-2 and V is TRBV3-1, with a tentative D call TRBD1 (5 bases). This CDR3 contains 16 residues. The ends were cut back, 5 bases at V and 0 bases at J, with 13 bases in the middle. Germline CDR1 is LGHDT and CDR2 is YNNKEL (reference sequence). CDR3 nucleotides: TGTGCCAGCAGCGTAAGGGGCGGAACGAACACCGGGGAGCTGTTTTTT. Amino acids: CASSVRGGTNTGELFF.

This clonotype was seen more than once but under ten times. The genes are TRBV29-1 and TRBJ1-6; TRBD1 agrees at 8 bases. Germline V gives CDR1 SQVTM, CDR2 ANQGSEA. The CDR3 totals 11 residues. The ends lost 6 bases at V and 15 bases at J; junction bases unmatched: 7. The CDR3 bases are TGCAGCGTCCTGACAGGGGTGATCCTCCACTTT. Its translation is CSVLTGVILHF.

J is TRBJ2-3 and V is TRBV5-6; TRBD2 agrees at 11 bases. V shed 5 bases, J shed 4 bases, and the junction held 12 bases outside the gene matches. CDR3 length: 17 residues. CDR1 and CDR2 (germline): SGHDT, YYEEEE. The CDR3 nucleotides read TGTGCCAGCAGAAATAGCGGGGGGGCCAAAGCGGCAGATACGCAGTATTTT. Its translation is CASRNSGGAKAADTQYF.

The rearrangement joins TRBV4-1 to TRBJ2-5, with D possibly matching TRBD2 (5 bases). This CDR3 has 15 residues. V lost 4 bases and J 1 base, leaving 13 bases between the germline ends. CDR1 and CDR2 from the germline V gene are MGHRA and YSYEKL. This CDR3 reads CASSRMAGLQETQYF. CDR3 bases: TGCGCCAGCAGCCGTATGGCGGGCCTCCAAGAGACCCAGTACTTC.

This clonotype was found a few times. The J gene is TRBJ1-6, the V gene TRBV7-9, with D possibly TRBD1 on 5 matching bases. V lost 5 bases to trimming and J lost 4 bases, with 12 bases between them. The germline V gene has CDR1 SEHNR and CDR2 FQNEAQ (reference sequence). The CDR3 spans 15 residues. The CDR3 sequence is CASSPDAGYNSPLHF. In DNA, the CDR3 is TGTGCCAGCAGCCCCGACGCAGGGTATAATTCACCCCTCCACTTT.

V is TRBV11-1 and J is TRBJ2-6; 12 bases match TRBD1. This CDR3 spans 18 amino acids. V lost 5 bases and J lost 0; bases outside the gene matches: 5. CDR1 and CDR2 (germline): SGHAT, FQDESV (reference sequence). Here the CDR3 DNA reads TGTGCCAGCAGCGCTGGGACAGGGGGCGTCTCTGGGGCCAACGTCCTGACTTTC. This gives the protein CASSAGTGGVSGANVLTF.

This clonotype was detected a few times. This chain uses TRBV13 with TRBJ2-4, with a tentative D call TRBD1 (6 bases). The V and J ends lost 10 bases and 2 bases respectively, with 18 bases between them. CDR3 length: 15 amino acids. Germline assignment: CDR1 PRHDT and CDR2 FYEKMQ (reference sequence). The CDR3 DNA follows: TGTGCCACTACTGGGGGCCCGGCGACCAAAAACATTCAGTACTTC. Translating it yields CATTGGPATKNIQYF.

This clonotype was recorded many times. At one of its ends the junction is not consistent with the germline gene, which may arise from a read error. The rearrangement joins TRBV18 to TRBJ1-1; perhaps TRBD1 as D (5 bases). CDR3 size: 13 residues. From germline, CDR1 is KGHSH and CDR2 LQKENI. The chain's CDR3 is CASSPGGRTEAFF. The CDR3 coding sequence is TGCGCCAGCAGCCCTGGGGGGAGGACTGAAGCTTTCTTT.

This clonotype was seen ten or more times. The rearrangement uses TRBV12-3 or TRBV12-4 and TRBJ1-5; weak D call: TRBD1 (5 bases). V was shortened by 6 bases and J by 4 bases, with 7 bases between the two germline ends. This CDR3 contains 12 residues. This CDR3 reads CASRRGNQPQHF. The DNA of the CDR3 is TGTGCCAGCAGAAGGGGAAATCAGCCCCAGCATTTT.

Only a few counts were recorded for this clonotype. The chain combines TRBV12-3 or TRBV12-4 with TRBJ2-1; maybe TRBD1 (6 bases). The V gene lost 6 bases and the J gene lost 5 bases, with 20 bases spanning the gap. CDR3 length: 16 amino acids. CDR3 loop: CASRSARGRTNNEQFF. CDR3 DNA sequence: TGTGCCAGCAGGTCTGCCAGGGGACGCACCAACAATGAGCAGTTCTTC.